This TCR beta chain was sequenced during a study of blood T cell repertoires in COVID-19. Study background: Researchers got acute and convalescent COVID-19 samples from the United States, Italy and Spain. PBMCs, B-cell-depleted T cells, or T cells provided the cDNA or gDNA that made up the material.

The CDR3 loop spans 15 amino acids. Germline V gene lookup returns CDR1 GTSNPN and CDR2 SVGIG (reference sequence). V shed 0 bases and J 4 bases; nucleotides not matched to a gene: 4. In the study's own analysis: Amplifying reference gene primers gave estimates of nucleated cell counts. Method: immunoSEQ multiplex PCR; TCRdb's copy keeps in-frame clones and lacks some. The V and J calls and clone size were taken over from that table, and D and trimming were inferred from the DNA. The sample has about 170,000 clones; 85% to 90% are singletons. The V call is TRBV30, the J call TRBJ2-2, with 8 positions matching TRBD2. Sequencing was performed on peripheral blood. This clonotype originated in a woman aged 55-69 years with COVID-19, enrolled during active disease. The CDR3 DNA reads as TGTGCCTGGAGTGTACTAGCGGTTCCCACCGGGGAGCTGTTTTTT. Protein sequence: CAWSVLAVPTGELFF.